This T cell receptor (beta chain) was sequenced during a study of blood T cells in healthy people across ages. Looked up from germline, CDR1 is MGHRA and CDR2 is YSYEKL. The CDR3 length is 16 residues. V dropped 3 bases and J dropped 3; count of bases not matched to a gene: 5. Combining a sample-barcoded 5' primer with a J-beta primer mix, a second PCR ran for 7 to 11 cycles. TCRdb reprocessed the 5' RACE reads via MiXCR and lists one record per CDR3 protein. The sample comprises about 1.8 million distinct CDR3 sequences, 40% to 55% of which are singletons, and approximately 2.1% rests with the top ten.

J is TRBJ2-1 and V is TRBV4-1; 10 bases are a match to TRBD2. The sample consisted of blood. This sequence was found in a woman in her 40s in good health. The CDR3 nucleotides are TGCGCCAGCAGCCACCCTAGCGGGAGTGTCTACAATGAGCAGTTCTTC. Its protein product is CASSHPSGSVYNEQFF.